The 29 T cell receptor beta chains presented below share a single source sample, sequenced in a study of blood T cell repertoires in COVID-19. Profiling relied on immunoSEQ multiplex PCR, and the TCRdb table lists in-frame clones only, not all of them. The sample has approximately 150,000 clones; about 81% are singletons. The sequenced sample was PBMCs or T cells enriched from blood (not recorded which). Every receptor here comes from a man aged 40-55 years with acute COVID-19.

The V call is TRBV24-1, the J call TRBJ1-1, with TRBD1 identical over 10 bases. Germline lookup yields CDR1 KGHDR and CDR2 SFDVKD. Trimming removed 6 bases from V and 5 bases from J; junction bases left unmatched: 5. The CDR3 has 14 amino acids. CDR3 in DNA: TGTGCCACCAGTTCGGGACAGGGGAGGACTGAAGCTTTCTTT. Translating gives CATSSGQGRTEAFF.

This chain's CDR3 is CASGTSGRGEQFF. DNA for the CDR3: TGTGCCAGTGGGACTAGCGGGAGAGGTGAGCAGTTCTTC. The J gene is TRBJ2-1, the V gene TRBV19; 14 bases fit TRBD2. V dropped 8 bases and J dropped 9; count of bases not matched to a gene: 3. The germline V gene encodes CDR1 LNHDA and CDR2 SQIVND (reference sequence). The CDR3 runs to 13 residues.

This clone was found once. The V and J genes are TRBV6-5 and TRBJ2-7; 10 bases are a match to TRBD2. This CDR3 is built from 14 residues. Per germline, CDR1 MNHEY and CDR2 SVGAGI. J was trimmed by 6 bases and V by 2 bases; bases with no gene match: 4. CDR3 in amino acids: CASSYLAGVPEQYF. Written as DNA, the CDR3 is TGTGCCAGCAGTTACCTAGCGGGAGTCCCCGAGCAGTACTTC.

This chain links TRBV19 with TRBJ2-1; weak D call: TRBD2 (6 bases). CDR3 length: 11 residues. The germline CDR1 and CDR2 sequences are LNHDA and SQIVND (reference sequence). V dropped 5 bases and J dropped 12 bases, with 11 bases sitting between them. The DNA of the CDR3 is TGTGCCAGTAGTCAGCGGGCGGTGCAGTTCTTC. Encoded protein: CASSQRAVQFF.

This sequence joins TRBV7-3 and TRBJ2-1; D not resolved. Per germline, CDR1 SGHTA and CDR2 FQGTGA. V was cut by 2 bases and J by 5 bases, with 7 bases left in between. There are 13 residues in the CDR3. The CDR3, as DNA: TGTGCCAGCAGCTTAGTCCGGGACAATGAGCAGTTCTTC. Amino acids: CASSLVRDNEQFF.

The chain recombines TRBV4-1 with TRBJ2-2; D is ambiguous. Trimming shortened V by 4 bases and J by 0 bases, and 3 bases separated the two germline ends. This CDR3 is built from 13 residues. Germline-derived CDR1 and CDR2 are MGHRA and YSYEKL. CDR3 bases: TGCGCCAGCAGCCCTTCGAACACCGGGGAGCTGTTTTTT. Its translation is CASSPSNTGELFF.

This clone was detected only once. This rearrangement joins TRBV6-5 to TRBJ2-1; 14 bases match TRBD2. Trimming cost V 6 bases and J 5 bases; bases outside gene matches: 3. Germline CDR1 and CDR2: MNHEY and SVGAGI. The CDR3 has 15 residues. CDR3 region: CASRGTSGSDNEQFF. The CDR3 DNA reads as TGTGCCAGCAGGGGGACTAGCGGGAGCGACAATGAGCAGTTCTTC.

In DNA, the CDR3 is TGTGCCAGCTCACGGGGGGGCAATCAGCCCCAGCATTTT. Its translation is CASSRGGNQPQHF. The genes are TRBV18 and TRBJ1-5; a possible D gene is TRBD1 (5 bases). The CDR3 is made up of 13 amino acids. Germline CDR1 reads KGHSH; CDR2 reads LQKENI. Trimming shortened V by 4 bases and J by 2 bases, and 6 bases separated the two germline ends.

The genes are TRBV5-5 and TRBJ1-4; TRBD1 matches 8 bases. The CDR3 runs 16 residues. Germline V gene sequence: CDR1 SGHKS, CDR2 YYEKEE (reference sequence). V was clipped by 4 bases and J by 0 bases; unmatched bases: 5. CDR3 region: CASSEGQVTTNEKLFF. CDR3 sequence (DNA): TGTGCCAGCAGCGAGGGACAGGTGACAACTAATGAAAAACTGTTTTTT.

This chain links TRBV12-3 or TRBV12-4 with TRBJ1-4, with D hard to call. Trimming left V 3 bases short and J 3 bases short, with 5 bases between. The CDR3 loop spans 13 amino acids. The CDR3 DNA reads TGTGCCAGCAGTTTTTCGTCTAATGAAAAACTGTTTTTT. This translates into CASSFSSNEKLFF.

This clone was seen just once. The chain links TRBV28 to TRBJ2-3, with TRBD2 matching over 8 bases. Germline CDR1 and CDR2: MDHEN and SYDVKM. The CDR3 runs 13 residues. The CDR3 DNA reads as TGTGCGGTCCGTAGCGGGATCACAGATACGCAGTATTTT. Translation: CAVRSGITDTQYF.

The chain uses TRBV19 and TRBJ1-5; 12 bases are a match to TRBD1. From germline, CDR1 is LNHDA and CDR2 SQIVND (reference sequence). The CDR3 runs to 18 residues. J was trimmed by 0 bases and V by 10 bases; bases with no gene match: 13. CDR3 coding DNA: TGTGCCACCTCTCGGGGGGGACAGGGGGCCCGTAGCAATCAGCCCCAGCATTTT. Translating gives CATSRGGQGARSNQPQHF.

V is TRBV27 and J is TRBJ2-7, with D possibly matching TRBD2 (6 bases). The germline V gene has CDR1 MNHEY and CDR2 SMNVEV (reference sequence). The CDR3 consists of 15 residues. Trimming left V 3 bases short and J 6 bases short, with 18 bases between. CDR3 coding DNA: TGTGCCAGCAGTTTCGCCGGGAGTGCGATCTCCGAGCAGTACTTC. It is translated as CASSFAGSAISEQYF.

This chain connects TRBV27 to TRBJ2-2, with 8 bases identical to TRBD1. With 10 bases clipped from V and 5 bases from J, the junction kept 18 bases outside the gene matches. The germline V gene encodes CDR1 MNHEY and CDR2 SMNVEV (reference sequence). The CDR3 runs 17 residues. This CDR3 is CAKISVPGQAKTGELFF. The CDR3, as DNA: TGTGCCAAGATCTCAGTCCCGGGACAGGCTAAGACCGGGGAGCTGTTTTTT.

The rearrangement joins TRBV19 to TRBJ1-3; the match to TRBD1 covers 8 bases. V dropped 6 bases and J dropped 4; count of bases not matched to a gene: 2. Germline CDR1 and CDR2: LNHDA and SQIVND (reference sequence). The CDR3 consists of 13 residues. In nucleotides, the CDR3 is TGTGCCAGTAGACGGACAGGGGGAAACACCATATATTTT. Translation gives CASRRTGGNTIYF. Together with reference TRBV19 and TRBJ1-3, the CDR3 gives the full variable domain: DGGITQSPKYLFRKEGQNVTLSCEQNLNHDAMYWYRQDPGQGLRLIYYSQIVNDFQKGDIAEGYSVSREKKESFPLTVTSAQKNPTAFYLCASRRTGGNTIYFGEGSWLTVV.

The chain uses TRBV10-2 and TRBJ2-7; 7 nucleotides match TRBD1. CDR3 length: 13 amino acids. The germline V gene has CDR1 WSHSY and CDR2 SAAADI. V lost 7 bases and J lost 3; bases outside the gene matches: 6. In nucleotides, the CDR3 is TGCGCCAGCAAGGAACAGGGGATCTACGAGCAGTACTTC. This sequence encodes CASKEQGIYEQYF.

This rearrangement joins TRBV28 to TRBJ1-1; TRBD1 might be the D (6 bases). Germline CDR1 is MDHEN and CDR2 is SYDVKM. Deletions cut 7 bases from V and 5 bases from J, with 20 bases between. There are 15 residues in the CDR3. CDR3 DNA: TGTGCCAGCACAAATAGTCAGGGGCAAGAGACTGAAGCTTTCTTT. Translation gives CASTNSQGQETEAFF.

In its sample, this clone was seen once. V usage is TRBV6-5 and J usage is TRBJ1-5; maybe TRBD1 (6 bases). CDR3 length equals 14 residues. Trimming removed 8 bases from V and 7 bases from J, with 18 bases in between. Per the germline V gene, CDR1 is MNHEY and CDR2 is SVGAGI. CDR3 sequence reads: CASSIEAGEQPQHF. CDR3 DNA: TGTGCCAGCTCCATAGAGGCAGGGGAACAGCCCCAGCATTTT.

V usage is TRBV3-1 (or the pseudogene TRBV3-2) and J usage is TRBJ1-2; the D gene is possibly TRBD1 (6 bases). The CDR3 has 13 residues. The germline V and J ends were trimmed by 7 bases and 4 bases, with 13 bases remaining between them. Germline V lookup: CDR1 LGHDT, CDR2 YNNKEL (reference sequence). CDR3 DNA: TGTGCCAGCACCACAGGGTATGGCTATGGCTACACCTTC. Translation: CASTTGYGYGYTF.

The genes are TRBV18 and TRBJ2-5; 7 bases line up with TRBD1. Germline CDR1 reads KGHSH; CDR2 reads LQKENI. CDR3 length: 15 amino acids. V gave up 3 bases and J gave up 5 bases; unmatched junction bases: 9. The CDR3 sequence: CASSPGTASAETQYF. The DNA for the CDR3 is TGTGCCAGCTCACCCGGGACAGCGTCGGCGGAGACCCAGTACTTC.

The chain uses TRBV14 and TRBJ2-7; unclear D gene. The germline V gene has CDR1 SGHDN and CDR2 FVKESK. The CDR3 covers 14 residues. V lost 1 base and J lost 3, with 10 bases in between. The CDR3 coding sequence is TGTGCCAGCAGCCAAGGTAACTTGTTCTACGAGCAGTACTTC. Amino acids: CASSQGNLFYEQYF.

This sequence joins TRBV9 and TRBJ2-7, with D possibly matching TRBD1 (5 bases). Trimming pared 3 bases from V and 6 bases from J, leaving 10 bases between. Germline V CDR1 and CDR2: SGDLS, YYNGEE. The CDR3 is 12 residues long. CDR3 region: CASSAQGIEQYF. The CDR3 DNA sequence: TGTGCCAGCAGCGCCCAGGGAATCGAGCAGTACTTC.

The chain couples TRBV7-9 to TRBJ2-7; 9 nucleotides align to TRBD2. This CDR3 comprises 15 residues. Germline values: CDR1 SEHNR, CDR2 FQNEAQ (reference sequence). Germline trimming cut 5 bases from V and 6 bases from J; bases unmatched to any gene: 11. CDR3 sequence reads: CASSPLGSGSAEQYF. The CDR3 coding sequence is TGTGCCAGCAGCCCCCTAGGTAGCGGGAGTGCCGAGCAGTACTTC.

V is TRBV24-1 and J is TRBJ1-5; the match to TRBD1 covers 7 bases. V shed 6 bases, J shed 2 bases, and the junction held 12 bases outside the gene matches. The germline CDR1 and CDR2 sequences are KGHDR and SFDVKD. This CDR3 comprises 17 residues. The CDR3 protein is CATSSQRNDRGNQPQHF. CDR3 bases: TGTGCCACCAGTTCACAGCGGAATGACAGGGGCAATCAGCCCCAGCATTTT.

CDR3 in DNA: TGTGCCAGCACCACAAGGGCGGGGGCCTACGAGCAGTACTTC. This codes for CASTTRAGAYEQYF. J is TRBJ2-7 and V is TRBV6-5, with 7 bases lining up with TRBD2. The CDR3 has 14 amino acids. V lost 7 bases and J lost 2; bases outside the gene matches: 8. The germline V gene encodes CDR1 MNHEY and CDR2 SVGAGI.

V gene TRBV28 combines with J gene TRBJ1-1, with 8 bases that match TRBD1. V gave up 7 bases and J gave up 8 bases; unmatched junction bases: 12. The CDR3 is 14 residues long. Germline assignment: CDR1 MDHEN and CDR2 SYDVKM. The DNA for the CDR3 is TGTGCCAGCACCGAGGACAGGGCCAACGCGGAAGCTTTCTTT. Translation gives CASTEDRANAEAFF.

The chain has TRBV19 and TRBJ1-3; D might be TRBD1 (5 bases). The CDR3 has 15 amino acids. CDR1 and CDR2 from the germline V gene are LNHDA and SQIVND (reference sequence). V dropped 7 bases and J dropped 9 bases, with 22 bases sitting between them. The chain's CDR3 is CASTSLGQGIRTIYF. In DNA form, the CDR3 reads TGTGCCAGTACCTCCTTAGGGCAGGGTATACGCACCATATATTTT.

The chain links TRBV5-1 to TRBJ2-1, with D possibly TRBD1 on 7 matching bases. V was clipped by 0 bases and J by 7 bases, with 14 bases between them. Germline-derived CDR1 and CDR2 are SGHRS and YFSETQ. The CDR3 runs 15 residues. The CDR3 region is CASSLAGQGGNEQFF. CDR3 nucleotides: TGCGCCAGCAGCTTGGCGGGGCAGGGGGGTAATGAGCAGTTCTTC.

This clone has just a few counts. The CDR3 DNA is TGCAGCGCCCAGGAGGGAGGCTACACCTTC. Protein product: CSAQEGGYTF. V usage is TRBV29-1 and J usage is TRBJ1-2; D remains ambiguous. Per germline, CDR1 SQVTM and CDR2 ANQGSEA. CDR3 length: 10 residues. Between the trimmed V and J ends, which lost 7 bases and 8 bases, there was a span of 11 bases.